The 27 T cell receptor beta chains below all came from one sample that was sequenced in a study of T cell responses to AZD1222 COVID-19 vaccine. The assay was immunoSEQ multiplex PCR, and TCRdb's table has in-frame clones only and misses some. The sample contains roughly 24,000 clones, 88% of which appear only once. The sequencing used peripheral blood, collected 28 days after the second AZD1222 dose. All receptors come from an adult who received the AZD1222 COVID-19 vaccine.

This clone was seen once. The CDR3 here is CASSFPGELFF. CDR3 nucleotide sequence: TGTGCCAGCAGCTTTCCCGGGGAGCTGTTTTTT. The rearrangement uses TRBV7-9 and TRBJ2-2; D gene unclear. The CDR3 has 11 residues. CDR1 and CDR2 (germline): SEHNR, FQNEAQ (reference sequence). The V and J ends lost 3 bases and 6 bases respectively, with 2 bases between them.

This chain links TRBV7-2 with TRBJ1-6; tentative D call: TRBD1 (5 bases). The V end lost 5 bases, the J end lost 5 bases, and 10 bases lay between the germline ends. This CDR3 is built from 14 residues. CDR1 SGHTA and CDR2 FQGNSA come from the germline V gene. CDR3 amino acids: CASSPGGNNSPLHF. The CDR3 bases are TGTGCCAGCAGCCCTGGGGGGAATAATTCACCCCTCCACTTT.

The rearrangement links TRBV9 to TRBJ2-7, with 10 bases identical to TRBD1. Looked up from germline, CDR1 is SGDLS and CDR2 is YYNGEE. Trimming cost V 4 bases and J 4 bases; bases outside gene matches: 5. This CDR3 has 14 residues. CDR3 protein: CASSLRTGGYEQYF. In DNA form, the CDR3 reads TGTGCCAGCAGCCTCCGGACAGGGGGGTACGAGCAGTACTTC.

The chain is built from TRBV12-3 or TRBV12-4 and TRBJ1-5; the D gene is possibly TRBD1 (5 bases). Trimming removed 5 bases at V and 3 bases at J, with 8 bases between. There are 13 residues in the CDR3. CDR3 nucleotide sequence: TGTGCCAGCAGTCTACAGGACAATCAGCCCCAGCATTTT. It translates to CASSLQDNQPQHF.

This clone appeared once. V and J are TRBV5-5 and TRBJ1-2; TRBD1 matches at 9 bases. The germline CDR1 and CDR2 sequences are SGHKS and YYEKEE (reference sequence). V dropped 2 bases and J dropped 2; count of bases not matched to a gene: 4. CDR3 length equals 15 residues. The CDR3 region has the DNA TGTGCCAGCAGCTTCGGACAGGGGAAGAACTATGGCTACACCTTC. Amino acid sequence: CASSFGQGKNYGYTF.

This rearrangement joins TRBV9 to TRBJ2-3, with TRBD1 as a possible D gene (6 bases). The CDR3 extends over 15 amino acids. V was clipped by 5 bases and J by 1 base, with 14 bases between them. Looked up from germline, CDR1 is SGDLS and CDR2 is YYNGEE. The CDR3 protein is CASRATGGGTDTQYF. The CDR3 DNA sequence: TGTGCCAGCAGAGCGACAGGTGGGGGCACAGATACGCAGTATTTT.

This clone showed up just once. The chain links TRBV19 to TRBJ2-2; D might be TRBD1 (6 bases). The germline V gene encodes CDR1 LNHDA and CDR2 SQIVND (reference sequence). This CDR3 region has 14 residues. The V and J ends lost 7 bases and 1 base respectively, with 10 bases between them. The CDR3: CASNTGQNTGELFF. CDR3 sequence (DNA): TGTGCCAGTAATACGGGACAGAACACCGGGGAGCTGTTTTTT.

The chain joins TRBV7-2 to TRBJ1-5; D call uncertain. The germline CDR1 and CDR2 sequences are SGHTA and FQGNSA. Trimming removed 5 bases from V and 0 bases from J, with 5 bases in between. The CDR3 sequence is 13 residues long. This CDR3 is CASSADSNQPQHF. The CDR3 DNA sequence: TGTGCCAGCAGCGCCGATAGCAATCAGCCCCAGCATTTT.

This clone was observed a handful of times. CDR3 amino acids: CASGVLRELFF. CDR3 DNA sequence: TGTGCCAGCGGCGTTCTTAGGGAGCTGTTTTTT. The chain combines TRBV2 with TRBJ2-2; D call uncertain. Germline V lookup: CDR1 SNHLY, CDR2 FYNNEI. Trimming removed 8 bases from V and 9 bases from J, with 10 bases in between. CDR3 length: 11 residues.

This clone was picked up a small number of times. The CDR3 coding sequence is TGTGCCAGCAGTGACTACCCCGGGACAGGGTGGGAGACCCAGTACTTC. Translated: CASSDYPGTGWETQYF. The rearrangement joins TRBV6-1 to TRBJ2-5, with 9 bases lining up with TRBD1. V lost 3 bases to trimming and J lost 5 bases; unmatched junction nucleotides: 10. This CDR3 is built from 16 residues. Germline CDR1 MNHNS, CDR2 SASEGT.

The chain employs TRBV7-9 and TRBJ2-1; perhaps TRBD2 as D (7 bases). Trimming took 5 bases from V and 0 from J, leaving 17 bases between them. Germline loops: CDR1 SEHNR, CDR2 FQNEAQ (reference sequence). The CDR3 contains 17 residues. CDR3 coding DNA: TGTGCCAGCAGCAGACTCTGGCGGGGGCGCTCCTACAATGAGCAGTTCTTC. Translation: CASSRLWRGRSYNEQFF. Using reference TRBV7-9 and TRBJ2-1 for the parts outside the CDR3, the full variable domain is DTGVSQNPRHKITKRGQNVTFRCDPISEHNRLYWYRQTLGQGPEFLTYFQNEAQLEKSRLLSDRFSAERPKGSFSTLEIQRTEQGDSAMYLCASSRLWRGRSYNEQFFGPGTRLTVL.

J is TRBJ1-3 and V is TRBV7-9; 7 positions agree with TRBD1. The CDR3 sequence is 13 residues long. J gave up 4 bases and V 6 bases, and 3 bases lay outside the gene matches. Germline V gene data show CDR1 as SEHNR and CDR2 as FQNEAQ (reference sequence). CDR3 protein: CASRTGQGNTIYF. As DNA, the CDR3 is TGTGCCAGCAGAACGGGACAGGGAAACACCATATATTTT.

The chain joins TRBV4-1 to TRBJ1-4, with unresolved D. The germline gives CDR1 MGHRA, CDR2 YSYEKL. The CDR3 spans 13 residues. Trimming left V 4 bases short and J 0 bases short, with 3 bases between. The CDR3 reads CASSPPTNEKLFF. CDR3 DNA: TGCGCCAGCAGCCCACCAACTAATGAAAAACTGTTTTTT.

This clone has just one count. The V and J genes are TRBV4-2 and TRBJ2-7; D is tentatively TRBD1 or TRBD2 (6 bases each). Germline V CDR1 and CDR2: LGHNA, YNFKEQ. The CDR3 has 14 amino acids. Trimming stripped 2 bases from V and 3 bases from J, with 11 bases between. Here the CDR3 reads CASSQTGRSYEQYF. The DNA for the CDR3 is TGTGCCAGCAGCCAAACAGGGAGGAGCTACGAGCAGTACTTC.

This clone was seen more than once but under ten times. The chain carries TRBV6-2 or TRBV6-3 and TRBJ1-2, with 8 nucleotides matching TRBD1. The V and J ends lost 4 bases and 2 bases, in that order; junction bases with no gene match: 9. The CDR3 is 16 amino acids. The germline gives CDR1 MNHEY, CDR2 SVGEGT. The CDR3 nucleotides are TGTGCCAGCAGTTCCCTCCCCGGACAGGGAAACTATGGCTACACCTTC. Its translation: CASSSLPGQGNYGYTF.

CDR3 loop: CASTPRWGLAGGPPDTDTQYF. The CDR3, as DNA: TGTGCCAGCACCCCTAGATGGGGACTAGCGGGGGGGCCCCCCGACACAGATACGCAGTATTTT. The chain carries TRBV21-1 and TRBJ2-3; the table's D call, TRBD2, was not checked against the DNA. TRBV21-1 is an annotated pseudogene. CDR3 length: 21 residues.

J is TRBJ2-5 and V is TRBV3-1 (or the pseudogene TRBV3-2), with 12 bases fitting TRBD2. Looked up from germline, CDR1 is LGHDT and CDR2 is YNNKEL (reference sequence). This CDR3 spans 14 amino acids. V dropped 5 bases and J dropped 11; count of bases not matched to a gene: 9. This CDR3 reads CASSETSGGDKQYF. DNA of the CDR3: TGTGCCAGCAGCGAGACTAGCGGGGGAGACAAACAGTACTTC.

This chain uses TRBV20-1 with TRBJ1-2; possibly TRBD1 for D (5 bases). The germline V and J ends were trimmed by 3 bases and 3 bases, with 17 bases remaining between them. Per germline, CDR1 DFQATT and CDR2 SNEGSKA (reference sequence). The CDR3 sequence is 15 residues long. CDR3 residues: CSASGTTQGDYGYTF. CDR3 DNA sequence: TGCAGTGCTAGTGGGACTACCCAAGGGGACTATGGCTACACCTTC.

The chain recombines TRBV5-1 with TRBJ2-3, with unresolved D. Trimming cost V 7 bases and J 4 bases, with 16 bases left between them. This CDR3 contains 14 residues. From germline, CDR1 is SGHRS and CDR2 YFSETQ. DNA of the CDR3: TGCGCCAGCTACAAGGCGCCTGGCGCAGATACGCAGTATTTT. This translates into CASYKAPGADTQYF. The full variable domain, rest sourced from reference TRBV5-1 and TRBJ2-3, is KAGVTQTPRYLIKTRGQQVTLSCSPISGHRSVSWYQQTPGQGLQFLFEYFSETQRNKGNFPGRFSGRQFSNSRSEMNVSTLELGDSALYLCASYKAPGADTQYFGPGTRLTVL.

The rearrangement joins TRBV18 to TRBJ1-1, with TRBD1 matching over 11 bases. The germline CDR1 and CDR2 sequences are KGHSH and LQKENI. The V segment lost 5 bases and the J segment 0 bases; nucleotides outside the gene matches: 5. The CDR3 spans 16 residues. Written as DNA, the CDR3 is TGTGCCAGCTCAAAGGACAGGGGGCGCCTGAACACTGAAGCTTTCTTT. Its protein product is CASSKDRGRLNTEAFF.

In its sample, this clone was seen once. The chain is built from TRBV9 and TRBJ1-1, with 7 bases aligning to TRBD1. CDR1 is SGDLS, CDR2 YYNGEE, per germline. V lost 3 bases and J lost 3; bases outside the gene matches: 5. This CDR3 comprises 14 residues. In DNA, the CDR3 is TGTGCCAGCAGCGCCGGACAGGCCTACACTGAAGCTTTCTTT. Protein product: CASSAGQAYTEAFF. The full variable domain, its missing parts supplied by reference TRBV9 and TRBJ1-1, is DSGVTQTPKHLITATGQRVTLRCSPRSGDLSVYWYQQSLDQGLQFLIQYYNGEERAKGNILERFSAQQFPDLHSELNLSSLELGDSALYFCASSAGQAYTEAFFGQGTRLTVV.

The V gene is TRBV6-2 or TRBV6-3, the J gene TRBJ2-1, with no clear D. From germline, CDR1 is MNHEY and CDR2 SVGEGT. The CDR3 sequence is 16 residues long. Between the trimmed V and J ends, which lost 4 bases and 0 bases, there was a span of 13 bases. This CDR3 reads CASSSLDAASYNEQFF. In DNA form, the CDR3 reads TGTGCCAGCAGTTCACTCGACGCGGCCTCCTACAATGAGCAGTTCTTC.

This chain's CDR3 is CASSTLAQAEGYTF. CDR3 DNA sequence: TGTGCCAGCAGCACCCTCGCTCAGGCGGAAGGCTACACCTTC. This sequence joins TRBV7-2 and TRBJ1-2, with D uncertain. This CDR3 has 14 residues. The V end lost 5 bases, the J end lost 8 bases, and 18 bases lay between the germline ends. CDR1 is SGHTA and CDR2 is FQGNSA in the germline V gene.

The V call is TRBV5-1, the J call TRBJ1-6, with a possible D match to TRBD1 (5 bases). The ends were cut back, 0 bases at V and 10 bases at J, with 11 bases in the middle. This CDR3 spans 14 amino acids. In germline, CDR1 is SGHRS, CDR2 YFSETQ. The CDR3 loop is CASSLEGRGSPLHF. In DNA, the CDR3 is TGCGCCAGCAGCTTGGAGGGGAGGGGATCACCCCTCCACTTT.

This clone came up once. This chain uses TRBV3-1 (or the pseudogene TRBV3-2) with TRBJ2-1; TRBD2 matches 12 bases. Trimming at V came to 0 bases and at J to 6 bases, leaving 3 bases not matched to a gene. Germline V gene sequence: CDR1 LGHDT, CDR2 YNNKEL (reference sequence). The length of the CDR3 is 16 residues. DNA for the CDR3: TGTGCCAGCAGCCAAGAGACGACTAGCGGGGGCAATGAGCAGTTCTTC. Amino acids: CASSQETTSGGNEQFF.

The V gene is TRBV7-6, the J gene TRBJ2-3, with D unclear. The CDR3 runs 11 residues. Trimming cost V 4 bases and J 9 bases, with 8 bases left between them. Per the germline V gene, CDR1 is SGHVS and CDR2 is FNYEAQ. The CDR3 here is CASSSGPTQYF. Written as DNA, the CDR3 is TGTGCCAGCAGCTCCGGACCAACGCAGTATTTT. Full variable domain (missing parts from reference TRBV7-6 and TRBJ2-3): GAGVSQSPRYKVTKRGQDVALRCDPISGHVSLYWYRQALGQGPEFLTYFNYEAQQDKSGLPNDRFSAERPEGSISTLTIQRTEQRDSAMYRCASSSGPTQYFGPGTRLTVL.

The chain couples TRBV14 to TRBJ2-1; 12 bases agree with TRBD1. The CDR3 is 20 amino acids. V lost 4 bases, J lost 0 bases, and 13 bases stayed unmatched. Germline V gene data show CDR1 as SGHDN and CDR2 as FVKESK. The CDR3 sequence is CASSPRDRGRGLSSYNEQFF. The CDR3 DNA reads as TGTGCCAGCAGCCCCCGGGACAGGGGGCGCGGTTTAAGCTCCTACAATGAGCAGTTCTTC.